This record covers a single T cell receptor (beta chain). This entry comes from a study of Ad26.COV2.S vaccination and SARS-CoV-2 variants. Method: immunoSEQ multiplex PCR; TCRdb's copy keeps in-frame clones and lacks some. The sample contains approximately 450,000 clones, 90% of which appear only once. Documented treatment: over 15 received Ad26.COV2.S at low or high dose, single or two shots; about 5 received placebo; per-sample allocation not given. Sampling took place 63 days after the first vaccine or placebo injection. The source was peripheral blood, collected in a trial of Ad26.COV2.S vaccine versus placebo. This sequence was found in a person aged 18-65 years who received the Ad26.COV2.S COVID-19 vaccine or a placebo.

CDR3 protein: CATSDGTGLGGIYEQFF. CDR3 DNA sequence: TGTGCCACCAGTGACGGGACAGGCCTAGGCGGAATCTATGAGCAGTTCTTC. The rearrangement links TRBV24-1 to TRBJ2-1; TRBD1 aligns across 8 bases. The CDR3 runs to 17 residues. The junction had 15 bases not matched to a gene; V was cut back by 4 bases and J by 8 bases. The germline V gene encodes CDR1 KGHDR and CDR2 SFDVKD.